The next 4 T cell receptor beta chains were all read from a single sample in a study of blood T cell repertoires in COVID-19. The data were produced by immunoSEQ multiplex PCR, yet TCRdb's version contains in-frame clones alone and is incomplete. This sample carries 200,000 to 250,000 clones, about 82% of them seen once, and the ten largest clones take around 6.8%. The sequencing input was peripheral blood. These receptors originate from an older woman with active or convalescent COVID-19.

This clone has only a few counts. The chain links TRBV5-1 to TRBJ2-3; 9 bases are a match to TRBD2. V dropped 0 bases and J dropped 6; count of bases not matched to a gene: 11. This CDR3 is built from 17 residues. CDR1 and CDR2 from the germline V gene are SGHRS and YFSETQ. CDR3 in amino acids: CASSLDAREGLGDTQYF. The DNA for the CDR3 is TGCGCCAGCAGCTTGGATGCGCGGGAGGGCCTAGGGGATACGCAGTATTTT. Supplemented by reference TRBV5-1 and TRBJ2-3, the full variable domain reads KAGVTQTPRYLIKTRGQQVTLSCSPISGHRSVSWYQQTPGQGLQFLFEYFSETQRNKGNFPGRFSGRQFSNSRSEMNVSTLELGDSALYLCASSLDAREGLGDTQYFGPGTRLTVL.

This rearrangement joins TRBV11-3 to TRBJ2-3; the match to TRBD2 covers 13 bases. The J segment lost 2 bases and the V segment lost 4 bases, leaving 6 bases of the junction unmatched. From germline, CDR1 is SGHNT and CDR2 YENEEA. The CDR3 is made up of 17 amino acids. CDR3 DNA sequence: TGTGCCAGCAGCTCCTGGACTAGCGGGGGTATCACAGATACGCAGTATTTT. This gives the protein CASSSWTSGGITDTQYF.

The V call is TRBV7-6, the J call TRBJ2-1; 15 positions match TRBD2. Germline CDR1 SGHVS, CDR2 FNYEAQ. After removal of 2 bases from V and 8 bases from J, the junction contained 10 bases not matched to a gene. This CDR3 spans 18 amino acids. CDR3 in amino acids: CASSLLGGLAGGSDEQFF. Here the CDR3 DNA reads TGTGCCAGCAGCTTATTAGGGGGACTAGCGGGAGGTAGTGATGAGCAGTTCTTC.

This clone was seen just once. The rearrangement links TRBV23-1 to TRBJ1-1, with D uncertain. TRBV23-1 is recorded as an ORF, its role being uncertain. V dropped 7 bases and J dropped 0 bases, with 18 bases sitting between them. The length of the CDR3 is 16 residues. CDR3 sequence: CASKRHSSSMNTEAFF. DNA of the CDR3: TGCGCCAGCAAACGACACAGTAGTTCCATGAACACTGAAGCTTTCTTT.